This T cell receptor (beta chain) was sequenced during a study of T cell changes during pregnancy in multiple sclerosis (dated by TCRdb to the late 2010s). Notes on the research overall: In women with multiple sclerosis, the researchers looked at how the T cell repertoire shifted as pregnancy progressed.

The CDR3 goes from the cysteine to the phenylalanine over 11 residues. The retained sequence is limited to the CDR3, 33 bases, with the frame set at the first base. From a lookup of the germline V gene, CDR1 and CDR2 are SGHAT and FQNNGV. Deletion took 5 bases off V and 5 bases off J, with a span of 6 bases between the germline ends. Of note for this clone: This receptor's antigen is unknown. The input lacks base qualities; no much larger clone sits a single base away.

Library preparation used the immunoSEQ multiplex PCR assay. TCRdb obtained this table from immuneACCESS and retained in-frame rearrangements with V and J assigned. These tables miss some clones; where compared with another copy, unresolved V genes account for less than half of the shortfall, and the remainder is unexplained. This sample holds some 99,000 clones; around 90% were observed only once. The ten top clones hold about 2% of the sample. This specimen consisted of peripheral blood, obtained after pregnancy. This TCR was sampled from a female donor in good health, enrolled as a control in a pregnancy study. The chain was built from TRBV11-2 and TRBJ1-1; the D gene identity is not certain. This receptor has the CDR3 CASSPGTEAFF. Here is the DNA: TGTGCCAGCAGCCCCGGGACTGAAGCTTTCTTT.